This T cell receptor beta chain comes out of a study of cytotoxic CD8 clonotypes in ibrutinib-treated CLL. Investigators sought sequencing depths of between 1 in 200,000 and 1 in 1 million T cells. Sequencing was performed with immunoSEQ multiplex PCR; in TCRdb, only in-frame clones are kept and a portion is missing. The sample carries fewer than 200,000 clones, approximately 84% recorded once. The CDR3 runs 14 residues. Germline V gene sequence: CDR1 LNHDA, CDR2 SQIVND (reference sequence). V lost 8 bases and J lost 0, with 11 bases in between. Study-wide results and limits: Sampling schedules were unmatched across sustained-remission and progressing patients.

In the case of this clone: Its antigen is unidentified.

The input for sequencing was PBMCs, taken after 24 months of ibrutinib treatment. The chain is built from TRBV19 and TRBJ2-4; D possibly matches TRBD1 or TRBD2 (5 bases each). This sequence was found in a human donor with chronic lymphocytic leukemia. CDR3 coding DNA: TGTGCCAGTGGGGACCTTAGAGCCAAAAACATTCAGTACTTC. Its translation is CASGDLRAKNIQYF.